A single sample is the source of the 7 T cell receptor beta chains below, sequenced in a study of blood T cell repertoires in COVID-19. Produced via immunoSEQ multiplex PCR; TCRdb's table is partial and in-frame only. Found here are 300,000 to 400,000 clones, about 88% of them singletons; the top ten hold roughly 0.94%. The sequencing input was PBMCs or T cells enriched from blood (not recorded which). These receptors all come from a woman aged 25 to 39 who had recovered from COVID-19.

In the case of this clone: This same CDR3 is encoded by further DNA sequences in the sample. The V call is TRBV28, the J call TRBJ1-3, with D perhaps TRBD1 (6 bases). The V gene lost 3 bases and the J gene lost 4 bases, with 10 bases spanning the gap. CDR1 is MDHEN, CDR2 SYDVKM, per germline. This CDR3 comprises 14 residues. CDR3 DNA: TGTGCCAGCAGTTTTGGGACAACCGGAAACACCATATATTTT. This gives the protein CASSFGTTGNTIYF.

V is TRBV9 and J is TRBJ2-4, with D possibly being TRBD2 (7 bases). Germline V gene lookup returns CDR1 SGDLS and CDR2 YYNGEE. Trimming removed 1 base at V and 4 bases at J, with 18 bases between. This CDR3 has 17 residues. CDR3 region: CASSVLLKEGGKNIQYF. CDR3 DNA sequence: TGTGCCAGCAGCGTATTATTGAAAGAGGGGGGGAAAAACATTCAGTACTTC.

The chain carries TRBV6-1 and TRBJ1-1, with D perhaps matching TRBD1 (6 bases). In germline, CDR1 is MNHNS, CDR2 SASEGT. Trimming left V 6 bases short and J 0 bases short, with 11 bases between. This CDR3 has 14 residues. The CDR3 DNA sequence: TGTGCCAGCAGCCCCACAGGGATGAACACTGAAGCTTTCTTT. Amino acids: CASSPTGMNTEAFF.

The chain carries TRBV4-1 and TRBJ1-5; D ambiguous. The CDR3 contains 15 residues. Germline assignment: CDR1 MGHRA and CDR2 YSYEKL. Trimming took off 4 bases at V and 3 bases at J, with 13 bases between the two ends. CDR3 sequence: CASSPSRVANQPQHF. CDR3 bases: TGCGCCAGCAGCCCATCTCGGGTTGCCAATCAGCCCCAGCATTTT.

This clone has just one count. This chain connects TRBV19 to TRBJ1-6, with D uncertain. Germline loops: CDR1 LNHDA, CDR2 SQIVND (reference sequence). The V end was cut by 3 bases, the J end by 9 bases, with 12 bases between. This CDR3 is 14 amino acids long. The CDR3 DNA sequence: TGTGCCAGTAGTATCGGGGATGAGGGTTCACCCCTCCACTTT. Translated, it gives CASSIGDEGSPLHF.

This sequence joins TRBV7-2 and TRBJ2-1; TRBD2 matches at 7 bases. The CDR3 contains 18 residues. Germline loops: CDR1 SGHTA, CDR2 FQGNSA. The junction had 15 bases not matched to a gene; V was cut back by 6 bases and J by 1 base. CDR3 sequence reads: CASRLNAGVFSSYNEQFF. CDR3 coding DNA: TGTGCCAGCAGGCTCAACGCGGGGGTTTTTAGTTCCTACAATGAGCAGTTCTTC. The variable domain in full, with the rest retrieved from reference TRBV7-2 and TRBJ2-1, is GAGVSQSPSNKVTEKGKDVELRCDPISGHTALYWYRQSLGQGLEFLIYFQGNSAPDKSGLPSDRFSAERTGGSVSTLTIQRTQQEDSAVYLCASRLNAGVFSSYNEQFFGPGTRLTVL.

This chain connects TRBV14 to TRBJ2-7; D gene uncertain. V shed 2 bases and J shed 4 bases, with 12 bases lying between them. Germline CDR1 is SGHDN and CDR2 is FVKESK. The CDR3 is 14 residues long. CDR3 amino acids: CASSQRGWVYEQYF. The CDR3, as DNA: TGTGCCAGCAGCCAAAGAGGTTGGGTTTACGAGCAGTACTTC. Looking up the rest from reference TRBV14 and TRBJ2-7 gives the full variable domain: EAGVTQFPSHSVIEKGQTVTLRCDPISGHDNLYWYRRVMGKEIKFLLHFVKESKQDESGMPNNRFLAERTGGTYSTLKVQPAELEDSGVYFCASSQRGWVYEQYFGPGTRLTVT.